This entry concerns a single T cell receptor beta chain. The sample comes from a study of early T cells in non-severe SARS-CoV-2 infection. At the level of the study: With bulk RNA from unsorted whole blood as input, sequencing yielded unpaired chains.

TCRdb redid the calling of the 5' RACE reads with MiXCR, one entry per CDR3 protein. The repertoire holds 70,000 to 85,000 distinct CDR3 sequences, with about 12% as singletons. The germline V gene encodes CDR1 SNHLY and CDR2 FYNNEI. Between the trimmed V and J ends, which lost 7 bases and 5 bases, there was a span of 10 bases. The CDR3 is 12 amino acids. This TCR was recovered from an adult who was a healthcare worker with PCR-confirmed SARS-CoV-2 infection or an uninfected control (not recorded which). The chain has TRBV2 and TRBJ2-3, with D perhaps TRBD2 (5 bases). The sample taken for sequencing was whole blood. The CDR3 nucleotides are TGTGCCAGCACCTATAGCGTAGATACGCAGTATTTT. It encodes CASTYSVDTQYF.